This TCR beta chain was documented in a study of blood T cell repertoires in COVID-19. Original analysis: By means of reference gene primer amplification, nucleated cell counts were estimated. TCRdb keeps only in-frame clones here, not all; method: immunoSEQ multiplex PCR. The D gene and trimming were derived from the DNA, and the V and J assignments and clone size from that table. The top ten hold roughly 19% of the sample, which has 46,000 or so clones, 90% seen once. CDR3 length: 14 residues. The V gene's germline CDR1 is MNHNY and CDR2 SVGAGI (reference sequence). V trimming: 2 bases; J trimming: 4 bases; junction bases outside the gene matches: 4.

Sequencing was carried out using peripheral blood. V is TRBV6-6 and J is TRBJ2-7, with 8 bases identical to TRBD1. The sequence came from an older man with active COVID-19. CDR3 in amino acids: CASSYQRQGYEQYF. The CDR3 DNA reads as TGTGCCAGCAGTTACCAGAGACAGGGGTACGAGCAGTACTTC.